This TCR beta chain was recovered during a study of beta chain features in type 1 diabetes. Note on this clone: Its antigen is currently unknown.

The whole isolated RNA underwent reverse transcription, so sequencing captured expressed TCRB transcripts. The table came from immunoSEQ multiplex PCR; TCRdb's copy has only in-frame clones and leaves some out. The sample records approximately 160,000 clones, 10% to 13% being singletons. Study conclusions and caveats: It was among patients, rather than healthy donors, that naive, central memory and Treg TCRB repertoires appeared more similar. Shortening that was moderate but significant affected the TCRB CDR3s of Type 1 diabetes patients in all four CD4+ subsets.

Trimming removed 1 base from V and 5 bases from J, with 6 bases in between. This CDR3 comprises 13 residues. Germline lookup yields CDR1 LNHDA and CDR2 SQIVND (reference sequence). The TCR sequence derives from a man aged 30-40 years with type 1 diabetes. The chain joins TRBV19 to TRBJ2-1; TRBD2 might be the D (6 bases). Sequencing was carried out using central memory CD4+ T cells from blood. The chain's CDR3 is CASSIAGDNEQFF. CDR3 sequence (DNA): TGTGCCAGTAGTATAGCGGGAGACAATGAGCAGTTCTTC.